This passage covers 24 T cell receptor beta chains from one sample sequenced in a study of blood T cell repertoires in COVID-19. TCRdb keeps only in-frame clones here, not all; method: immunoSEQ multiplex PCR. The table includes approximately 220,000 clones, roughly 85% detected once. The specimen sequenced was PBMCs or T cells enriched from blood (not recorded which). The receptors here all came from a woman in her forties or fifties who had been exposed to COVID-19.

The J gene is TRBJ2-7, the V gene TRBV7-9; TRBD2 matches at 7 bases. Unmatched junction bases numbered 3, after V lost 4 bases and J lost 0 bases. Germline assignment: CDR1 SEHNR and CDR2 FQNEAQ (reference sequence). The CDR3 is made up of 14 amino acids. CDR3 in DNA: TGTGCCAGCAGCTCTAGCGGTAGCTCCTACGAGCAGTACTTC. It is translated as CASSSSGSSYEQYF.

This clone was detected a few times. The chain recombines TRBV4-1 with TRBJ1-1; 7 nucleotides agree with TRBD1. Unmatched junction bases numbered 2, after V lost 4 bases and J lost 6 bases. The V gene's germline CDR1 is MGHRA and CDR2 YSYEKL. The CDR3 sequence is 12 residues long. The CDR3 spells CASSPTGPEAFF. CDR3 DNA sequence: TGCGCCAGCAGCCCGACAGGGCCTGAAGCTTTCTTT.

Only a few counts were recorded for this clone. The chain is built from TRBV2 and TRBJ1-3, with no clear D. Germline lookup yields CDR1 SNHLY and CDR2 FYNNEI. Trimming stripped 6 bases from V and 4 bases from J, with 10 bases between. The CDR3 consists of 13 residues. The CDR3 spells CASSLIQGNTIYF. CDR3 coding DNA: TGTGCCAGCAGCCTTATACAGGGAAACACCATATATTTT.

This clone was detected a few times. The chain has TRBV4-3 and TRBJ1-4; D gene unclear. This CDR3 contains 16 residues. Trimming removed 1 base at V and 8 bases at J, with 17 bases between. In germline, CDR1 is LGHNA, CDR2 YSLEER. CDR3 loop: CASSQGAGLLQEKLFF. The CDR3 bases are TGCGCCAGCAGCCAAGGGGCGGGCCTCCTCCAGGAAAAACTGTTTTTT.

The CDR3 spells CASSQAGSYEQYF. CDR3 in DNA: TGTGCCAGCTCTCAAGCGGGCTCCTACGAGCAGTACTTC. The rearrangement uses TRBV19 and TRBJ2-7, with D possibly matching TRBD2 (6 bases). The CDR3 totals 13 residues. The germline V and J ends were trimmed by 9 bases and 0 bases, with 12 bases remaining between them. Germline V lookup: CDR1 LNHDA, CDR2 SQIVND (reference sequence).

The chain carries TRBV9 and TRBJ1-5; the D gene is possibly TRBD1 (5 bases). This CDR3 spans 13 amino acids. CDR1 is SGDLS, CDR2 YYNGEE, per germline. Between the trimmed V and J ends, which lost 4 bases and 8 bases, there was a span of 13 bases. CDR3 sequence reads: CASSRDWGEPQHF. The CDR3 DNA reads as TGTGCCAGCAGCCGGGACTGGGGGGAGCCCCAGCATTTT.

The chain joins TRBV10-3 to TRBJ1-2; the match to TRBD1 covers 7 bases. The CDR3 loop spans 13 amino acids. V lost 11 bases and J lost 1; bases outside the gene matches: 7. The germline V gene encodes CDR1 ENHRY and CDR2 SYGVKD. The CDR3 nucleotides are TGTGCCGTAGGACAGGTAGTTAACTATGGCTACACCTTC. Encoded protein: CAVGQVVNYGYTF.

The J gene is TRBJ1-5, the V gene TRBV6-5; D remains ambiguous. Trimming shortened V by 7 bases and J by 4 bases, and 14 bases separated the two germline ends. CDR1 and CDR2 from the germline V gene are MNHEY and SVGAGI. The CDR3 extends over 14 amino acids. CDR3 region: CASTLEGTNQPQHF. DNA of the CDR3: TGTGCCAGCACTCTAGAGGGTACAAATCAGCCCCAGCATTTT.

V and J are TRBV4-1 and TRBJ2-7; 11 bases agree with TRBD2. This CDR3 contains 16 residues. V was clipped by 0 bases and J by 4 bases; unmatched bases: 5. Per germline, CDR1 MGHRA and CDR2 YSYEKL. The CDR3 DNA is TGCGCCAGCAGCCAAGAACCCCTAGCGGGGGGTTACGAGCAGTACTTC. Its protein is CASSQEPLAGGYEQYF.

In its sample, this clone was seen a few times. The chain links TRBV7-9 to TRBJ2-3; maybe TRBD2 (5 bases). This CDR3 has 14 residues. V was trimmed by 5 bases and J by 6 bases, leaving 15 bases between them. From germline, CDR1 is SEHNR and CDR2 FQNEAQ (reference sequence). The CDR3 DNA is TGTGCCAGCAGCCCCGGCCTCGAGGGCGATACGCAGTATTTT. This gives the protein CASSPGLEGDTQYF. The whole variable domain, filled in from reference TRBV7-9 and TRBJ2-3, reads DTGVSQNPRHKITKRGQNVTFRCDPISEHNRLYWYRQTLGQGPEFLTYFQNEAQLEKSRLLSDRFSAERPKGSFSTLEIQRTEQGDSAMYLCASSPGLEGDTQYFGPGTRLTVL.

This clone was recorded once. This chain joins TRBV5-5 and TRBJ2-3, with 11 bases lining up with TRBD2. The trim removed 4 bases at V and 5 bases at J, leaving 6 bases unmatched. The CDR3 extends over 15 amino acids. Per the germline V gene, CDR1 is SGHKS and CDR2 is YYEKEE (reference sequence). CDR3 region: CASSQLAGGRDTQYF. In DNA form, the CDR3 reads TGTGCCAGCAGCCAGTTAGCGGGGGGGCGAGATACGCAGTATTTT.

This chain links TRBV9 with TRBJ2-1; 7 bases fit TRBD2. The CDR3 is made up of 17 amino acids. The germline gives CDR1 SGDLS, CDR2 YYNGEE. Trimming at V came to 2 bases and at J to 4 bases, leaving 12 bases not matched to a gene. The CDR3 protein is CASSVGPRDYPYNEQFF. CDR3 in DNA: TGTGCCAGCAGCGTGGGTCCCCGGGACTACCCATACAATGAGCAGTTCTTC.

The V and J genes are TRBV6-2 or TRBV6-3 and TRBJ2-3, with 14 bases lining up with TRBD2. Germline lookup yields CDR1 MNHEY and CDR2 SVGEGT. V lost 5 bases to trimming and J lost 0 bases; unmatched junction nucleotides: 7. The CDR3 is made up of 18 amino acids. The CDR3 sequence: CASSLTSGGVSSTDTQYF. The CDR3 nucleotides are TGTGCCAGCAGTCTGACTAGCGGGGGGGTTTCTAGCACAGATACGCAGTATTTT.

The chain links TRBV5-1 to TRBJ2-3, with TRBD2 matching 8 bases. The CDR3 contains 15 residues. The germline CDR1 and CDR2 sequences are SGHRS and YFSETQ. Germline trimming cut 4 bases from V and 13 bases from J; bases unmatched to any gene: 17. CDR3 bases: TGCGCCAGCAGCCCGGGAGGGACCGCCGCGGGTAGGGAGTATTTT. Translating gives CASSPGGTAAGREYF.

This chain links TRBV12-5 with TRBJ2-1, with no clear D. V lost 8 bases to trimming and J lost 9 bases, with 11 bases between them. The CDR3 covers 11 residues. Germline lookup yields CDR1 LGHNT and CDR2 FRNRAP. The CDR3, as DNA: TGTGCTAGTAGTCTGGCTCGTGAGCAGTTCTTC. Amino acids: CASSLAREQFF.

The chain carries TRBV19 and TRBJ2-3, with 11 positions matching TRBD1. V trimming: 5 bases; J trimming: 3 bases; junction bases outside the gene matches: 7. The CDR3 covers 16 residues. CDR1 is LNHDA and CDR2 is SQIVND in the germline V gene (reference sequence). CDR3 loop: CASSPMDRGRTDTQYF. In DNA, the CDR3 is TGTGCCAGTAGTCCGATGGACAGGGGGCGAACAGATACGCAGTATTTT.

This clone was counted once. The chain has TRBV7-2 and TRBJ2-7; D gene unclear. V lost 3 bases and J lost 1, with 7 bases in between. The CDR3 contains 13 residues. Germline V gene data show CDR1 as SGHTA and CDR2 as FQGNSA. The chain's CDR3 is CASSFDGSYEQYF. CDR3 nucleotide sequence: TGTGCCAGCAGCTTTGACGGGTCCTACGAGCAGTACTTC.

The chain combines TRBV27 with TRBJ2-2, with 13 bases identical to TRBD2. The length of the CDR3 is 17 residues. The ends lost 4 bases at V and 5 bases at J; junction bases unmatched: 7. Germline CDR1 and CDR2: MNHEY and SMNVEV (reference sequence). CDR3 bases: TGTGCCAGCAGTTCGACGGGACTAGCGGGGTTAACCGGGGAGCTGTTTTTT. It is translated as CASSSTGLAGLTGELFF.

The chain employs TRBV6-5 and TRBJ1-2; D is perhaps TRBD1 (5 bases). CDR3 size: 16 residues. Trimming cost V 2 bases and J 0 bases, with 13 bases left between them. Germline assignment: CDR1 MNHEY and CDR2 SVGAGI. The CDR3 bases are TGTGCCAGCAGTTACCTACCGGACATTCCTAACTATGGCTACACCTTC. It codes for CASSYLPDIPNYGYTF.

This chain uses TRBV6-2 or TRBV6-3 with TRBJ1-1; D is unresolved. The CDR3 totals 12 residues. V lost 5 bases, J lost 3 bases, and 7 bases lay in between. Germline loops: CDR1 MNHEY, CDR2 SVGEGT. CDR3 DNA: TGTGCCAGCAGTCCGGGATACACTGAAGCTTTCTTT. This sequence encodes CASSPGYTEAFF.

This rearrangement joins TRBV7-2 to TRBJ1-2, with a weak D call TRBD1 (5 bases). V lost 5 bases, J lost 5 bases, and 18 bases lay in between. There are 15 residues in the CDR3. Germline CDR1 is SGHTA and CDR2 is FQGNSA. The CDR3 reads CASSPSPGRFYGYTF. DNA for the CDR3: TGTGCCAGCAGCCCTAGCCCAGGGAGGTTTTATGGCTACACCTTC.

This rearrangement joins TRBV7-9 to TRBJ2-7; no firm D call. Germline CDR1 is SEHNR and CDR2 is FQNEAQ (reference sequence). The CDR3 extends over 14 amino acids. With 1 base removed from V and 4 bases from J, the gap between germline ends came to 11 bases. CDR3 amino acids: CASSLGAPFYEQYF. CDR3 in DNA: TGTGCCAGCAGCTTAGGGGCCCCTTTTTACGAGCAGTACTTC.

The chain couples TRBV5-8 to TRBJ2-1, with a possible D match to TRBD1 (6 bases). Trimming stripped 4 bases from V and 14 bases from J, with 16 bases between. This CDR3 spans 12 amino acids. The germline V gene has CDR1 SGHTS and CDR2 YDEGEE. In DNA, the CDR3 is TGTGCCAGCAGCCTCATTGAGGGGGTGAAGTTCTTC. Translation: CASSLIEGVKFF.

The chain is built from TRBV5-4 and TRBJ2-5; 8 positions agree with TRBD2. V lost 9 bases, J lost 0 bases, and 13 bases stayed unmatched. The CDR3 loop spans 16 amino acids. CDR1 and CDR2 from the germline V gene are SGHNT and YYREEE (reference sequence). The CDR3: CATGEFGGGYQETQYF. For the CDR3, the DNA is TGTGCCACCGGGGAGTTTGGCGGGGGGTACCAAGAGACCCAGTACTTC. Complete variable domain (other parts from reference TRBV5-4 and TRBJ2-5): ETGVTQSPTHLIKTRGQQVTLRCSSQSGHNTVSWYQQALGQGPQFIFQYYREEENGRGNFPPRFSGLQFPNYSSELNVNALELDDSALYLCATGEFGGGYQETQYFGPGTRLLVL.